These 28 T cell receptor beta chains were sequenced from one sample in a study of graft-versus-host responses after intestinal transplantation. TCRdb's copy holds only in-frame clones and misses some; the assay was immunoSEQ multiplex PCR. Among some 35,000 clones listed, roughly 95% were seen once. Which antigens these TCRs recognize remains unknown. The sample in question was unstimulated CD4+ T cells sorted from spleen or lymph node cells, obtained before transplant. These receptors came from a human donor who was the organ donor for an intestinal transplant.

This chain links TRBV5-1 with TRBJ2-3, with TRBD1 matching 10 bases. This CDR3 comprises 15 residues. CDR1 is SGHRS and CDR2 is YFSETQ in the germline V gene. With 6 bases clipped from V and 5 bases from J, the junction kept 9 bases outside the gene matches. The CDR3 reads CASTPLGDRGDTQYF. CDR3 bases: TGCGCCAGCACCCCGCTGGGGGACAGGGGAGATACGCAGTATTTT.

In the case of this clone: One junction end disagrees with the germline gene, perhaps due to a read error. The chain couples TRBV28 to TRBJ2-5, with a tentative D call TRBD2 (6 bases). There are 14 residues in the CDR3. CDR1 is MDHEN, CDR2 SYDVKM, per germline. CDR3 in amino acids: CASSVPGLQEAQYF. The CDR3 coding sequence is TGTGCCAGCAGCGTCCCGGGACTTCAAGAGGCCCAGTACTTC.

V gene TRBV19 combines with J gene TRBJ1-1; 11 bases agree with TRBD1. Per the germline V gene, CDR1 is LNHDA and CDR2 is SQIVND (reference sequence). The junction had 6 bases not matched to a gene; V was cut back by 7 bases and J by 2 bases. CDR3 size: 15 residues. Here the CDR3 reads CASTPDRGRNTEAFF. The CDR3 DNA reads TGTGCCAGTACTCCGGACAGGGGGCGAAACACTGAAGCTTTCTTT.

This chain joins TRBV10-3 and TRBJ1-5; 10 bases align to TRBD1. The V gene's germline CDR1 is ENHRY and CDR2 SYGVKD. The CDR3 spans 16 residues. The ends lost 3 bases at V and 6 bases at J; junction bases unmatched: 8. CDR3 bases: TGTGCCATCAGTGACACGACAGGGGGCTTTGGTCAGCCCCAGCATTTT. Its translation is CAISDTTGGFGQPQHF.

This chain links TRBV2 with TRBJ1-5, with D possibly matching TRBD1 (5 bases). V dropped 4 bases and J dropped 7 bases, with 17 bases sitting between them. CDR1 is SNHLY and CDR2 is FYNNEI in the germline V gene. The CDR3 has 15 residues. CDR3 region: CASSGMRGVRQPQHF. The CDR3 DNA reads as TGTGCCAGCAGTGGGATGAGAGGGGTCCGACAGCCCCAGCATTTT.

The V gene is TRBV18, the J gene TRBJ1-1; TRBD1 agrees at 9 bases. The germline V gene encodes CDR1 KGHSH and CDR2 LQKENI. V trimming: 6 bases; J trimming: 1 base; junction bases outside the gene matches: 3. The CDR3 extends over 14 amino acids. In DNA, the CDR3 is TGTGCCAGCTCGCCGGGACAGGGGAACACTGAAGCTTTCTTT. It translates to CASSPGQGNTEAFF.

V usage is TRBV12-5 and J usage is TRBJ2-2; 8 nucleotides align to TRBD1. The CDR3 consists of 14 residues. Per the germline V gene, CDR1 is LGHNT and CDR2 is FRNRAP. Losses at the gene ends were 4 bases for V and 4 bases for J; bases not matched to a gene: 2. The CDR3 DNA reads as TGTGCTAGTGGTTCCGGACAGGGCACCGGGGAGCTGTTTTTT. Its translation is CASGSGQGTGELFF.

The rearrangement uses TRBV20-1 and TRBJ1-1; no clear D. Germline loops: CDR1 DFQATT, CDR2 SNEGSKA (reference sequence). The CDR3 runs 11 residues. The V and J ends lost 5 bases and 0 bases respectively, with 4 bases between them. The CDR3 DNA follows: TGCAGTGCTCCAATGAACACTGAAGCTTTCTTT. Its protein product is CSAPMNTEAFF.

This rearrangement joins TRBV7-9 to TRBJ2-3; D is undetermined. The V end was cut by 7 bases, the J end by 5 bases, with 28 bases between. The germline gives CDR1 SEHNR, CDR2 FQNEAQ (reference sequence). CDR3 length equals 18 residues. The CDR3 spells CASTPGTGRSPSRDTQYF. The CDR3 coding sequence is TGTGCCAGCACCCCTGGCACCGGCAGGTCCCCCTCAAGAGATACGCAGTATTTT.

The rearrangement joins TRBV7-8 to TRBJ1-5, with 7 bases that match TRBD1. CDR1 is SGHVS, CDR2 FQNEAQ, per germline. This CDR3 contains 18 residues. V was pared by 1 base and J by 3 bases, with 12 bases of the junction left unmatched. The CDR3 here is CASSLVTAGGHFNQPQHF. The CDR3 DNA reads TGTGCCAGCAGCTTAGTGACCGCAGGGGGACATTTCAATCAGCCCCAGCATTTT.

This clone was counted once. V is TRBV9 and J is TRBJ1-6; 7 nucleotides align to TRBD1. CDR3 size: 16 residues. V shed 4 bases, J shed 3 bases, and the junction held 7 bases outside the gene matches. Germline V gene data show CDR1 as SGDLS and CDR2 as YYNGEE. DNA of the CDR3: TGTGCCAGCAGCAGCACAGGGGCGCTCTATAATTCACCCCTCCACTTT. This translates into CASSSTGALYNSPLHF. The full variable domain, its missing parts supplied by reference TRBV9 and TRBJ1-6, is DSGVTQTPKHLITATGQRVTLRCSPRSGDLSVYWYQQSLDQGLQFLIQYYNGEERAKGNILERFSAQQFPDLHSELNLSSLELGDSALYFCASSSTGALYNSPLHFGNGTRLTVT.

Comments on this clone: This specimen includes other DNA sequences encoding the same CDR3. The rearrangement uses TRBV29-1 and TRBJ1-1; D may be TRBD1 (5 bases). Trimming took off 6 bases at V and 0 bases at J, with 11 bases between the two ends. The CDR3 extends over 13 amino acids. Germline V gene data show CDR1 as SQVTM and CDR2 as ANQGSEA. CDR3 loop: CSVSGRLNTEAFF. CDR3 sequence (DNA): TGCAGCGTGTCGGGACGGTTGAACACTGAAGCTTTCTTT. Drawing the rest from reference TRBV29-1 and TRBJ1-1, the complete variable domain is SAVISQKPSRDICQRGTSLTIQCQVDSQVTMMFWYRQQPGQSLTLIATANQGSEATYESGFVIDKFPISRPNLTFSTLTVSNMSPEDSSIYLCSVSGRLNTEAFFGQGTRLTVV.

The chain combines TRBV7-2 with TRBJ2-1; D ambiguous. Germline V CDR1 and CDR2: SGHTA, FQGNSA. The CDR3 runs to 14 residues. V was trimmed by 1 base and J by 5 bases, leaving 9 bases between them. The CDR3 spells CASSLGSHDNEQFF. Written as DNA, the CDR3 is TGTGCCAGCAGCTTAGGGAGCCATGACAATGAGCAGTTCTTC.

CDR3 in amino acids: CASSSGSGELFF. CDR3 sequence (DNA): TGTGCCAGCAGTTCAGGGTCCGGGGAGCTGTTTTTT. The J gene is TRBJ2-2, the V gene TRBV2; D perhaps matches TRBD1 (5 bases). Germline V lookup: CDR1 SNHLY, CDR2 FYNNEI. The CDR3 has 12 residues. Trimming took 5 bases from V and 6 from J, leaving 7 bases between them. Full variable domain (missing parts from reference TRBV2 and TRBJ2-2): EPEVTQTPSHQVTQMGQEVILRCVPISNHLYFYWYRQILGQKVEFLVSFYNNEISEKSEIFDDQFSVERPDGSNFTLKIRSTKLEDSAMYFCASSSGSGELFFGEGSRLTVL.

DNA for the CDR3: TGTGCCAGCAGTTACGGGACTAACTATGGCTACACCTTC. The encoded protein is CASSYGTNYGYTF. V gene TRBV6-5 combines with J gene TRBJ1-2; no firm D call. Germline CDR1 is MNHEY and CDR2 is SVGAGI. Trimming stripped 2 bases from V and 0 bases from J, with 4 bases between. This CDR3 contains 13 residues.

As DNA, the CDR3 is TGTGCCAGCAGCTTGGTTCCGGGGGGGTTCCAAGAGACCCAGTACTTC. It specifies CASSLVPGGFQETQYF. The chain links TRBV5-6 to TRBJ2-5; 8 bases line up with TRBD2. Looked up from germline, CDR1 is SGHDT and CDR2 is YYEEEE. This CDR3 comprises 16 residues. Trimming took 0 bases from V and 1 from J; bases not matched to a gene: 5. Supplemented by reference TRBV5-6 and TRBJ2-5, the full variable domain reads DAGVTQSPTHLIKTRGQQVTLRCSPKSGHDTVSWYQQALGQGPQFIFQYYEEEERQRGNFPDRFSGHQFPNYSSELNVNALLLGDSALYLCASSLVPGGFQETQYFGPGTRLLVL.

V gene TRBV5-1 combines with J gene TRBJ2-7, with D maybe TRBD2 (7 bases). Trimming removed 0 bases from V and 3 bases from J, with 10 bases in between. The CDR3 has 14 amino acids. Germline V CDR1 and CDR2: SGHRS, YFSETQ. CDR3 residues: CASSLGGGRYEQYF. In DNA form, the CDR3 reads TGCGCCAGCAGCTTGGGCGGGGGCCGCTACGAGCAGTACTTC.

V is TRBV5-6 and J is TRBJ2-1, with TRBD2 matching over 14 bases. CDR3 length equals 17 residues. Trimming cost V 0 bases and J 8 bases; bases outside gene matches: 7. CDR1 and CDR2 from the germline V gene are SGHDT and YYEEEE. CDR3 DNA: TGTGCCAGCAGCTTGGCGAGACTAGCGGGGGGGCACGATGAGCAGTTCTTC. Protein sequence: CASSLARLAGGHDEQFF.

This chain links TRBV6-5 with TRBJ1-3; D might be TRBD1 (6 bases). V lost 2 bases to trimming and J lost 2 bases, with 7 bases between them. The CDR3 spans 14 residues. Germline V gives CDR1 MNHEY, CDR2 SVGAGI. This CDR3 is CASSYGGPGNTIYF. Written as DNA, the CDR3 is TGTGCCAGCAGTTACGGGGGCCCTGGAAACACCATATATTTT.

J is TRBJ1-2 and V is TRBV28; 9 nucleotides agree with TRBD1. Germline CDR1 is MDHEN and CDR2 is SYDVKM. V shed 6 bases, J shed 2 bases, and the junction held 7 bases outside the gene matches. The CDR3 has 15 residues. The chain's CDR3 is CASSSPGQGNYGYTF. Here the CDR3 DNA reads TGTGCCAGCAGCTCTCCGGGACAGGGAAACTATGGCTACACCTTC.

CDR3 in amino acids: CASSLPPIVAGAQSSYNEQFF. The CDR3, as DNA: TGCGCCAGCAGCCTCCCCCCTATAGTAGCGGGGGCCCAGAGCTCCTACAATGAGCAGTTCTTC. The chain recombines TRBV5-1 with TRBJ2-1; 9 positions match TRBD2. The length of the CDR3 is 21 residues. Germline assignment: CDR1 SGHRS and CDR2 YFSETQ. Germline trimming cut 4 bases from V and 0 bases from J; bases unmatched to any gene: 20.

The DNA for the CDR3 is TGTGCCAGCAGTTACTCGAGGGCAGATACGCAGTATTTT. Its protein is CASSYSRADTQYF. V gene TRBV6-5 combines with J gene TRBJ2-3, with a weak D call TRBD2 (5 bases). V lost 0 bases, J lost 4 bases, and 5 bases lay in between. This CDR3 has 13 residues. From germline, CDR1 is MNHEY and CDR2 SVGAGI.

This chain connects TRBV27 to TRBJ1-1, with TRBD1 as a possible D gene (6 bases). The CDR3 runs to 18 residues. Trimming pared 1 base from V and 5 bases from J, leaving 23 bases between. CDR1 MNHEY and CDR2 SMNVEV come from the germline V gene (reference sequence). This CDR3 reads CASSLFSINRVGGTEAFF. Here the CDR3 DNA reads TGTGCCAGCAGTTTATTTTCCATAAACAGGGTGGGAGGGACTGAAGCTTTCTTT.

This CDR3 reads CASSWEATNTGELFF. In DNA form, the CDR3 reads TGTGCCAGCAGCTGGGAGGCTACGAACACCGGGGAGCTGTTTTTT. This chain uses TRBV9 with TRBJ2-2; D perhaps matches TRBD2 (6 bases). CDR3 length equals 15 residues. The germline V gene encodes CDR1 SGDLS and CDR2 YYNGEE. The V end was cut by 4 bases, the J end by 0 bases, with 10 bases between.

The genes are TRBV7-9 and TRBJ1-2; D may be TRBD1 (5 bases). CDR3 length: 15 residues. Trimming left V 4 bases short and J 4 bases short, with 16 bases between. The V gene's germline CDR1 is SEHNR and CDR2 FQNEAQ (reference sequence). CDR3 sequence (DNA): TGTGCCAGCAGCTCAACAGGACGTACCCTCTATGGCTACACCTTC. This encodes CASSSTGRTLYGYTF.

V gene TRBV4-2 combines with J gene TRBJ2-2, with 10 bases aligning to TRBD2. CDR3 length: 16 amino acids. The trim removed 6 bases at V and 1 base at J, leaving 5 bases unmatched. Germline assignment: CDR1 LGHNA and CDR2 YNFKEQ. The CDR3: CASRLTSGKNTGELFF. Written as DNA, the CDR3 is TGTGCCAGCAGACTTACTAGCGGGAAGAACACCGGGGAGCTGTTTTTT.

The chain has TRBV7-8 and TRBJ2-3, with D possibly TRBD2 on 6 matching bases. Per the germline V gene, CDR1 is SGHVS and CDR2 is FQNEAQ. Trimming removed 5 bases at V and 1 base at J, with 13 bases between. The CDR3 covers 15 residues. In DNA form, the CDR3 reads TGTGCCAGCAGCCCCCGCCAGCGGGGCACAGATACGCAGTATTTT. It encodes CASSPRQRGTDTQYF.

The chain recombines TRBV5-4 with TRBJ2-7; TRBD2 matches at 9 bases. The germline CDR1 and CDR2 sequences are SGHNT and YYREEE (reference sequence). J was trimmed by 2 bases and V by 4 bases; bases with no gene match: 1. This CDR3 contains 13 residues. In DNA form, the CDR3 reads TGTGCCAGCAGCCTAGCGGGAACCTACGAGCAGTACTTC. Encoded protein: CASSLAGTYEQYF.